This is a list of T cell receptor beta chains from one sample in a study of T cells in Graves' hyperthyroidism and ophthalmopathy. TCRdb analysed the multiplex PCR reads with MiXCR anew, one entry per CDR3 protein. This table holds fewer than 650,000 distinct CDR3 sequences, roughly 14% found once. Input material: blood. These receptors were taken from a woman aged 40 to 50 with Graves' ophthalmopathy. CDR3s include the opening cysteine and the closing phenylalanine or tryptophan. The D gene is left open where the match is weak. Expanded clones get a size class; other rows say once, few or many, or leave the size out.

TRBD1	TRBV28	TRBJ2-5	many	TGTGCCAGCAGCCCTCTACAGGGGACATCCTTAGAGACCCAGTACTTC	CASSPLQGTSLETQYF
NA	TRBV15	TRBJ2-5	NA	TGTGCCACCAGCAGCGGACCCCGGCAGGAAAAAGAGACCCAGTACTTC	CATSSGPRQEKETQYF
NA	TRBV29-1	TRBJ1-5	few	TGCAGCGTTGAAGGCGGGGGGGGCGGCAATCAGCCCCAGCATTTT	CSVEGGGGGNQPQHF
TRBD1	TRBV6-2/TRBV6-3	TRBJ1-1	NA	TGTGCCAGCAGTTATAATATGCAGGGGGATTTGAACACTGAAGCTTTCTTT	CASSYNMQGDLNTEAFF
NA	TRBV25-1	TRBJ2-2	many	TGTGCCAGCAGTAAAAGGACAGAGAACACCGGGGAGCTGTTTTTT	CASSKRTENTGELFF
TRBD1	TRBV5-6	TRBJ1-2	NA	TGTGCCAGCAGCTTGAGGGGACAGGGGCGATATGGCTACACCTTC	CASSLRGQGRYGYTF
TRBD2	TRBV18	TRBJ2-7	many	TGTGCCAGCAGCCCCGGACTAGACTACGAGCAGTACTTC	CASSPGLDYEQYF
NA	TRBV2	TRBJ1-1	NA	TGTGCCAGCAGAGGGACATGGGGCGCTGAAGCTTTCTTT	CASRGTWGAEAFF
NA	TRBV12-3/TRBV12-4	TRBJ1-2	many	TGTGCCAGCACTGCCCTTGGAGCTAACTATGGCTACACCTTC	CASTALGANYGYTF
TRBD1	TRBV20-1	TRBJ1-1	few	TGCAGTGCTAGGGACAGGGTGTACACTGAAGCTTTCTTT	CSARDRVYTEAFF
TRBD1	TRBV28	TRBJ2-7	many	TGTGCCAGCAGTACTGTCCCCGGGACAGTATACGAGCAGTACTTC	CASSTVPGTVYEQYF
TRBD1	TRBV12-3/TRBV12-4	TRBJ2-7	NA	TGTGCCAGCAGCCTAAGCTGGGACAGGCCCACCGAGCAGTACTTC	CASSLSWDRPTEQYF
NA	TRBV28	TRBJ1-1	NA	TGTGCCAGCAGGGTAAAGGACACTGAAGCTTTCTTT	CASRVKDTEAFF
NA	TRBV12-5	TRBJ2-2	many	TGTGTTAAGTCGCCATTGAGGTACACCGGGGAGCTGTTTTTT	CVKSPLRYTGELFF
NA	TRBV6-1	TRBJ1-2	NA	TGTGCCAGCAGTGGGGGCGGACATCCTAACTATGGCTACACCTTC	CASSGGGHPNYGYTF
NA	TRBV2	TRBJ2-7	few	TGTGCCAGCATGCAGGACAGTTCCTACGAGCAGTACTTC	CASMQDSSYEQYF
TRBD1	TRBV6-1	TRBJ2-7	many	TGTGCCGGCACCCCGGGACAGGGGTACGAGCAGTACTTC	CAGTPGQGYEQYF
NA	TRBV20-1	TRBJ2-7	many	TGCAGTGCTGGGGGGACGGGGCATGTCTACGAGCAGTACTTC	CSAGGTGHVYEQYF
NA	TRBV6-2/TRBV6-3	TRBJ2-7	many	TGTGCCAGCACGAGGGACGGATCCTCCTACGAGCAGTACTTC	CASTRDGSSYEQYF
NA	TRBV6-1	TRBJ1-5	many	TGTGCCAGCAGTGCTTCAGGGACGTTAAAGCCCCAGCATTTT	CASSASGTLKPQHF
NA	TRBV12-3/TRBV12-4	TRBJ2-5	many	TGTGCCAGCAGTGCTGGACCGCTCCAAGAGACCCAGTACTTC	CASSAGPLQETQYF
TRBD2	TRBV19	TRBJ2-2	few	TGTGCCAGTAGTGATTGGATTGGGGGGGATCACACCGGGGAGCTGTTTTTT	CASSDWIGGDHTGELFF
NA	TRBV30	TRBJ1-3	many	TGTGCCTGGAGTTCGGGGTCTTCTGGAAACACCATATATTTT	CAWSSGSSGNTIYF
NA	TRBV9	TRBJ1-1	many	TGTGCCAGCAGCGTATCGACCGAGAACACTGAAGCTTTCTTT	CASSVSTENTEAFF